The text below deals with one T cell receptor beta chain. The antigen is not known. Other nucleotide sequences from this sample produce the same CDR3. The PCR ran on 60 Vbeta and 13 Jbeta primers. TCRdb's copy holds only in-frame clones and misses some; the assay was immunoSEQ multiplex PCR. The sample has more than 85,000 clones; 65% to 90% are singletons. These data are taken from a study of cytomegalovirus exposure and HLA in healthy donors. Notes on the study in general: Sequence variants that were highly shared formed a cluster that was likely a sequencing artifact. Earlier results showed most TCR beta V segments being productive about 87% or about 30% of the time.

V lost 5 bases, J lost 1 base, and 13 bases lay in between. The CDR3 totals 15 residues. The germline gives CDR1 SGHTA, CDR2 FQGNSA. The receptor comes from a woman aged 30 to 39 in good health and CMV-seronegative. The sample comprised PBMCs. This chain uses TRBV7-2 with TRBJ2-3; D is unresolved. The CDR3 DNA follows: TGTGCCAGCAGCCCTAGTGGCGCGCGCACAGATACGCAGTATTTT. It specifies CASSPSGARTDTQYF.